Listed here are 21 T cell receptor beta chains from one sample, sequenced in a study of shared clonotypes between healthy human individuals. Repertoires were generated with immunoSEQ multiplex PCR, while TCRdb's copy carries only in-frame clones and drops some. Of roughly 760,000 clones in the sample, around two thirds are singletons; the top ten hold over 1.5%. Sequencing input: memory CD4+ T cells sorted from blood. Subset reported: CD45RA-negative fraction. These receptors originate from a woman in her thirties in good health.

The chain joins TRBV10-3 to TRBJ2-1; 9 bases fit TRBD2. Germline values: CDR1 ENHRY, CDR2 SYGVKD. This CDR3 is built from 15 residues. After removal of 10 bases from V and 3 bases from J, the junction contained 10 bases not matched to a gene. The CDR3 bases are TGTGCCACCCTAGCGGGATTGCATGGCTACAATGAGCAGTTCTTC. Amino acids: CATLAGLHGYNEQFF.

V and J are TRBV19 and TRBJ2-2, with 7 nucleotides matching TRBD1. V shed 3 bases, J shed 1 base, and the junction held 5 bases outside the gene matches. The CDR3 extends over 16 amino acids. The germline CDR1 and CDR2 sequences are LNHDA and SQIVND (reference sequence). The CDR3 protein is CASSIAGTVNTGELFF. The CDR3 nucleotides are TGTGCCAGTAGTATCGCCGGGACAGTGAACACCGGGGAGCTGTTTTTT.

The CDR3 region has the DNA TGTGCCAGCAGGGGTGGACTGTGGGAGCAGTACTTC. Its protein product is CASRGGLWEQYF. This chain joins TRBV28 and TRBJ2-7; D possibly corresponds to TRBD2 (5 bases). The CDR3 spans 12 residues. CDR1 is MDHEN, CDR2 SYDVKM, per germline. Trimming left V 6 bases short and J 7 bases short, with 13 bases between.

A note on this clone: Within the sample, other DNA sequences also encode this same CDR3. The chain carries TRBV27 and TRBJ2-1; possibly TRBD2 for D (7 bases). The V gene lost 3 bases and the J gene lost 9 bases, with 15 bases spanning the gap. Germline CDR1 and CDR2: MNHEY and SMNVEV (reference sequence). The CDR3 loop spans 14 amino acids. The CDR3 nucleotides are TGTGCCAGCAGTTTGTCGCCTAGGGGGGGTGAGCAGTTCTTC. Its protein is CASSLSPRGGEQFF.

The chain recombines TRBV6-1 with TRBJ2-1, with D perhaps matching TRBD1 (6 bases). With 2 bases removed from V and 3 bases from J, the gap between germline ends came to 17 bases. Germline lookup yields CDR1 MNHNS and CDR2 SASEGT. The CDR3 covers 17 residues. In nucleotides, the CDR3 is TGTGCCAGCAGTGAAAGGGGGTACTCGGGACGCTACAATGAGCAGTTCTTC. Amino acid sequence: CASSERGYSGRYNEQFF.

The CDR3 DNA reads as TGTGCCAGCAGTTTAGTTCAGGGGATCACACTGTTCTTC. As protein: CASSLVQGITLFF. The chain links TRBV28 to TRBJ2-1; possibly TRBD1 for D (6 bases). CDR1 and CDR2 from the germline V gene are MDHEN and SYDVKM. V was shortened by 2 bases and J by 15 bases, with 17 bases between the two germline ends. The CDR3 contains 13 residues.

This rearrangement joins TRBV27 to TRBJ1-1; TRBD1 matches at 11 bases. The germline CDR1 and CDR2 sequences are MNHEY and SMNVEV (reference sequence). Losses at the gene ends were 4 bases for V and 4 bases for J; bases not matched to a gene: 5. The CDR3 runs to 15 residues. The CDR3 spells CASSSRTGGFTEAFF. In DNA, the CDR3 is TGTGCCAGCAGTTCAAGGACAGGGGGCTTCACTGAAGCTTTCTTT.

The genes are TRBV5-4 and TRBJ2-5; 10 positions match TRBD1. In germline, CDR1 is SGHNT, CDR2 YYREEE (reference sequence). J lost 2 bases, V lost 0 bases, and 4 bases had no gene match. The CDR3 consists of 16 residues. The CDR3 spells CASSLGQGAGQETQYF. CDR3 DNA: TGTGCCAGCAGCTTGGGACAGGGGGCGGGTCAAGAGACCCAGTACTTC. Full variable domain (remainder filled in from reference TRBV5-4 and TRBJ2-5): ETGVTQSPTHLIKTRGQQVTLRCSSQSGHNTVSWYQQALGQGPQFIFQYYREEENGRGNFPPRFSGLQFPNYSSELNVNALELDDSALYLCASSLGQGAGQETQYFGPGTRLLVL.

The chain couples TRBV27 to TRBJ2-3; 8 bases map to TRBD1. V was clipped by 3 bases and J by 4 bases; unmatched bases: 6. The CDR3 totals 15 residues. CDR1 MNHEY and CDR2 SMNVEV come from the germline V gene (reference sequence). The CDR3 here is CASSFADRVPDTQYF. DNA of the CDR3: TGTGCCAGCAGTTTCGCGGACAGGGTCCCAGATACGCAGTATTTT.

This chain joins TRBV5-1 and TRBJ2-2; D is possibly TRBD2 (6 bases). V lost 3 bases, J lost 0 bases, and 9 bases lay in between. The CDR3 contains 15 residues. Per germline, CDR1 SGHRS and CDR2 YFSETQ. CDR3 region: CASSWRGPNTGELFF. DNA of the CDR3: TGCGCCAGCAGCTGGAGGGGTCCGAACACCGGGGAGCTGTTTTTT.

This clone was seen only a few times. V usage is TRBV5-8 and J usage is TRBJ2-7; 8 nucleotides match TRBD2. CDR1 and CDR2 from the germline V gene are SGHTS and YDEGEE. V gave up 5 bases and J gave up 0 bases; unmatched junction bases: 7. The CDR3 covers 15 residues. CDR3 DNA: TGTGCCAGCAGTACCGGGACTAGAAGCTCCTACGAGCAGTACTTC. It specifies CASSTGTRSSYEQYF.

V and J are TRBV10-2 and TRBJ1-6; D unclear. Trimming took off 1 base at V and 14 bases at J, with 9 bases between the two ends. The CDR3 extends over 12 amino acids. Germline V gives CDR1 WSHSY, CDR2 SAAADI. CDR3 protein: CASSELSQALHF. The CDR3 DNA sequence: TGCGCCAGCAGTGAGTTAAGCCAGGCCCTCCACTTT.

The V call is TRBV5-1, the J call TRBJ1-1; no firm D call. The CDR3 extends over 13 amino acids. Germline V gene sequence: CDR1 SGHRS, CDR2 YFSETQ. V was pared by 7 bases and J by 6 bases, with 16 bases between. CDR3 coding DNA: TGCGCCAGCCGCAAGGCGGGGTGGCCTGAAGCTTTCTTT. This encodes CASRKAGWPEAFF.

The chain recombines TRBV6-1 with TRBJ1-1; tentatively, D is TRBD1 (5 bases). Germline CDR1 and CDR2: MNHNS and SASEGT. V lost 0 bases to trimming and J lost 6 bases, with 11 bases between them. This CDR3 comprises 14 residues. The CDR3 DNA reads TGTGCCAGCAGTGAAGCGAGGACAAGGGCTGAAGCTTTCTTT. This gives the protein CASSEARTRAEAFF.

The gene calls are TRBV18 and TRBJ2-1; D is uncertain. This CDR3 comprises 13 residues. Germline CDR1 KGHSH, CDR2 LQKENI. Trimming took off 2 bases at V and 4 bases at J, with 6 bases between the two ends. CDR3 sequence (DNA): TGTGCCAGCTCACCAACGACTTACAATGAGCAGTTCTTC. Its protein is CASSPTTYNEQFF.

This clone was picked up many times. V gene TRBV2 combines with J gene TRBJ2-2; TRBD1 matches at 10 bases. V was pared by 6 bases and J by 6 bases, with 10 bases of the junction left unmatched. The CDR3 extends over 16 amino acids. In germline, CDR1 is SNHLY, CDR2 FYNNEI. CDR3: CASRRQGARMAGELFF. CDR3 nucleotides: TGTGCCAGCAGAAGACAGGGGGCGCGAATGGCCGGGGAGCTGTTTTTT.

The V call is TRBV10-1, the J call TRBJ2-3, with 10 nucleotides matching TRBD2. The CDR3 sequence is 16 residues long. After removal of 5 bases from V and 0 bases from J, the junction contained 5 bases not matched to a gene. CDR1 is WNHNN, CDR2 SYGVQD, per germline (reference sequence). CDR3 in amino acids: CASSRLAGVSTDTQYF. The CDR3 region has the DNA TGCGCCAGCAGTCGACTAGCGGGCGTGAGCACAGATACGCAGTATTTT.

The rearrangement uses TRBV5-8 and TRBJ1-1; TRBD1 agrees at 7 bases. V shed 0 bases and J 4 bases; nucleotides not matched to a gene: 0. Germline V gives CDR1 SGHTS, CDR2 YDEGEE. The CDR3 has 13 amino acids. The CDR3 nucleotides read TGTGCCAGCAGCTTGGACAGGGGCACTGAAGCTTTCTTT. The encoded protein is CASSLDRGTEAFF.

V and J are TRBV29-1 and TRBJ1-2; D possibly corresponds to TRBD1 (6 bases). This CDR3 contains 15 residues. Per germline, CDR1 SQVTM and CDR2 ANQGSEA. Deletions cut 1 base from V and 0 bases from J, with 12 bases between. The CDR3 region is CSVEGLGQTNYGYTF. For the CDR3, the DNA is TGCAGCGTTGAAGGCCTAGGACAGACTAACTATGGCTACACCTTC.

The chain has TRBV5-4 and TRBJ2-1; 11 nucleotides agree with TRBD1. From germline, CDR1 is SGHNT and CDR2 YYREEE (reference sequence). The J segment lost 7 bases and the V segment lost 4 bases, leaving 4 bases of the junction unmatched. The length of the CDR3 is 14 residues. CDR3 amino acids: CASSTGQGGNEQFF. Here the CDR3 DNA reads TGTGCCAGCAGCACGGGACAGGGGGGAAATGAGCAGTTCTTC.

The rearrangement uses TRBV2 and TRBJ2-7; 12 nucleotides line up with TRBD2. This CDR3 comprises 14 residues. CDR1 SNHLY and CDR2 FYNNEI come from the germline V gene. V was clipped by 9 bases and J by 2 bases; unmatched bases: 5. The CDR3 bases are TGTGCCAGGAGAGGACTAGCGGGAACCTACGAGCAGTACTTC. This gives the protein CARRGLAGTYEQYF.